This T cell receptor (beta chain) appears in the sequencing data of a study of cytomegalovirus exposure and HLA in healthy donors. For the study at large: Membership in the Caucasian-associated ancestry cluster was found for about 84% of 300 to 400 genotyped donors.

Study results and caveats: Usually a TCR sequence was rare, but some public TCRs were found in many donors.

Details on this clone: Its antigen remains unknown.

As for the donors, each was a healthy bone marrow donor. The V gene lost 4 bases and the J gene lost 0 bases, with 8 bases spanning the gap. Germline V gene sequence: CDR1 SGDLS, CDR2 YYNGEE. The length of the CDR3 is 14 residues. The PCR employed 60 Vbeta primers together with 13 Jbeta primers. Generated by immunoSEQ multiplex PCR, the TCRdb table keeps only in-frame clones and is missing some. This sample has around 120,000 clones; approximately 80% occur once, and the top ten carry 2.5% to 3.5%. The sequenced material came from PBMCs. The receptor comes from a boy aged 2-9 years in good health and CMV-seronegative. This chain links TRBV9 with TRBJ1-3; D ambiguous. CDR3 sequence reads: CASSPPVSGNTIYF. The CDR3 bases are TGTGCCAGCAGCCCCCCCGTCTCTGGAAACACCATATATTTT.